This T cell receptor beta chain was observed in a study of blood T cell repertoires in COVID-19 (dated by TCRdb to the early 2020s). Regarding the research as a whole: Samples covering the acute and convalescent phases of COVID-19 were provided by collaborators in the United States, Italy and Spain. The material from the prospective study consisted of cDNA or gDNA derived from T cells, B-cell-depleted T cells, or PBMCs. Subjects who had been exposed to COVID-19, were actively infected with it, or had recovered from it provided the deeply sampled blood TCRbeta repertoires that made up the dataset. A de-identified subject ID, COVID-19 status, age in years and sex were almost always included in the sample metadata. Samples were obtained from the ongoing ImmuneRACE study (first 160 participants) and from some 1,300 subjects provided by 6 global collaborators. Where available, HLA class I and class II types were obtained from metadata supplied by the sample provider rather than from assay-based typing. The repertoires were released in a freely available public database intended as a resource for research on the immune response to SARS-CoV-2.

Each collaborating institution followed its own protocols to collect whole blood in K2EDTA tubes. For TCRbeta analysis, collaborators shipped samples as frozen whole blood, isolated PBMCs, or DNA extracted from either of those sample types. From cysteine to phenylalanine, the CDR3 is 14 amino acids long. Only the CDR3 portion is preserved as DNA: 42 bases, with reading frame beginning at the first base. A distance of 10 bases separates the germline ends of V and J, which lose 4 bases and 0 bases respectively. For CDR1 and CDR2, the germline V gene lists SGHRS and YFSETQ. Worth noting for this clone: Its antigen is not yet known. It has no much larger one-base neighbor in the sample; base qualities were not kept.

On the study overall, not on this receptor specifically: Clinical and demographic metadata were provided uncurated, with the amount varying by source and participant.

The immunoSEQ Assay, a bias-controlled multiplex PCR, was used to amplify TCRbeta CDR3 regions from genomic DNA. As for how the authors treated the data: Nucleated cell counts per sample were estimated from amplification of reference gene primers within the assay. Sequence reads were collapsed and filtered to measure the absolute abundance of every unique TCRbeta CDR3 rearrangement. For each sample, productive Simpson clonality was calculated by taking the square root of Simpson's diversity index across productive rearrangements. Not all clones reach the TCRdb copy of this immuneACCESS table, which keeps in-frame sequences only. Checked studies attribute under half of the gap to unresolved V genes and leave the rest unexplained. V and J calls and clone size are copied from that table; D and trimming were computed from the DNA. This sample is represented by about 59,000 clones; approximately 81% of them were singletons. The leading ten clones occupy under 30% of the sample.

This sequence was found in a woman older than 75 with active or convalescent COVID-19. Sequenced material: peripheral blood. The rearranged chain carries TRBV5-1 and TRBJ1-1, and possibly TRBD1, on 6 matching bases. The CDR3 in this case is CASSVGALNTEAFF. The DNA sequence is given as TGCGCCAGCAGCGTGGGGGCACTGAACACTGAAGCTTTCTTT.